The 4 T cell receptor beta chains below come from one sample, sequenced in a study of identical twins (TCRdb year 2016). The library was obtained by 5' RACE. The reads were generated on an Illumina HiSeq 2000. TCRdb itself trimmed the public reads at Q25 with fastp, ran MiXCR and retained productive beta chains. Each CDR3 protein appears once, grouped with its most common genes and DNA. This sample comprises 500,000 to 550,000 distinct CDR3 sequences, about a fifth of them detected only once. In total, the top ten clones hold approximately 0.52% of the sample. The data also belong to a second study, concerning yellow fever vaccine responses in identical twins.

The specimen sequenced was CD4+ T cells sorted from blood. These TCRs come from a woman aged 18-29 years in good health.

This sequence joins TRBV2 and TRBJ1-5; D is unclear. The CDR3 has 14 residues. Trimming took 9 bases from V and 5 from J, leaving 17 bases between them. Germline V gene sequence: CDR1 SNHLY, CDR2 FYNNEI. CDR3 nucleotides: TGTGCCAGGATACGACTTAAGGCCCATCAGCCCCAGCATTTT. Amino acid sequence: CARIRLKAHQPQHF.

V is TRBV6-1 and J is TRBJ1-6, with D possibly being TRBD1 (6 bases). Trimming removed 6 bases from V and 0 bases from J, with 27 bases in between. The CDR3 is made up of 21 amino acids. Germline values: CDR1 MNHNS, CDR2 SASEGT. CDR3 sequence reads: CASRDLGSRGMGNSYNSPLHF. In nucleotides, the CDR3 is TGTGCCAGCAGGGATTTAGGCTCAAGGGGGATGGGGAACTCCTATAATTCACCCCTCCACTTT.

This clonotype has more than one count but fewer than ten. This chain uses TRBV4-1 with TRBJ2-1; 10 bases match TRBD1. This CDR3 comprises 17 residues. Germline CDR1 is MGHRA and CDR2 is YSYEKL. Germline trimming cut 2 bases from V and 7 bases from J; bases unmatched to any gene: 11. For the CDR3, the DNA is TGCGCCAGCAGCCAATCGGCACGGACAGGGGGTTTGAATGAGCAGTTCTTC. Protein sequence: CASSQSARTGGLNEQFF.

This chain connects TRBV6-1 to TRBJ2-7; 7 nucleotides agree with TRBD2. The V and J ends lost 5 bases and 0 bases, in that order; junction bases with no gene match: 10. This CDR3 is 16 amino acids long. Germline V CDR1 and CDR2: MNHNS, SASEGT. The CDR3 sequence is CASSRSRDYSSYEQYF. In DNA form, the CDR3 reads TGTGCCAGCAGTCGCAGCCGGGACTACAGCTCCTACGAGCAGTACTTC.